These T cell receptor beta chains were read from a single sample in a study of fetal regulatory T cell absence and autoimmunity. This table comes from immunoSEQ multiplex PCR, and its TCRdb copy is limited to in-frame clones, with some not included. The sample lists just over 45,000 clones, about four fifths occurring once. Sequencing was done on a sample of cord blood. The receptors here all came from a newborn boy with IPEX syndrome. CDR3s include the opening cysteine and the closing phenylalanine or tryptophan. A D gene is named only where the DNA matches it firmly. Expanded clones are given a class, and other clones once, few, many or no size at all.

abundance	d_gene	v_gene	j_gene	CDR3nt	CDR3aa
.	.	TRBV7-9	TRBJ1-1	TGTGCCAGCAGCACCCCGGGGGCGGGGACTGAAGCTTTCTTT	CASSTPGAGTEAFF
.	TRBD2	TRBV30	TRBJ2-1	TGTGCCTGGAGCCCGAGCGGGAGGGCCTACAATGAGCAGTTCTTC	CAWSPSGRAYNEQFF
.	TRBD2	TRBV30	TRBJ2-5	TGTGCCTGGAGTCTCGGACTAGCGGGGGGTTCGGAGACCCAGTACTTC	CAWSLGLAGGSETQYF
.	TRBD2	TRBV19	TRBJ2-1	TGTGCCAGTAGTATGCGACTAGCGGGGAGCTCCTACAATGAGCAGTTCTTC	CASSMRLAGSSYNEQFF
once	TRBD1	TRBV30	TRBJ1-3	TGTGCCTGCACAGGGGTTTCTGGAAACACCATATATTTT	CACTGVSGNTIYF
.	.	TRBV20-1	TRBJ2-7	TGCAGTGCTACCCCGGCGTACGAGCAGTACTTC	CSATPAYEQYF
once	TRBD1	TRBV7-8	TRBJ2-1	TGTGCCAGCAGCTGGGGGGACAGGGTTTACAATGAGCAGTTCTTC	CASSWGDRVYNEQFF
.	TRBD1	TRBV18	TRBJ1-2	TGTGCCAGCTCACAAGACAGGGGGGACTATGGCTACACCTTC	CASSQDRGDYGYTF
.	TRBD2	TRBV7-2	TRBJ2-3	TGTGCCAGCAGCCGGACCTTTAGCGGGAGGCACACAGATACGCAGTATTTT	CASSRTFSGRHTDTQYF
.	.	TRBV15	TRBJ2-1	TGTGCCACCAGCAGAGAACTGGTAATCGACAATGAGCAGTTCTTC	CATSRELVIDNEQFF
once	TRBD1	TRBV11-3	TRBJ1-5	TGTGCCAGCAGCTTAGTCCGGACAGGGGGCAATCAGCCCCAGCATTTT	CASSLVRTGGNQPQHF
.	.	TRBV5-1	TRBJ1-6	TGCGCCAGCAGCTTGAGTCAGGGGCACAATTCACCCCTCCACTTT	CASSLSQGHNSPLHF
.	.	TRBV6-4	TRBJ1-5	TGTGCCAGCAGTTTGGATCAGCTTAGCAATCAGCCCCAGCATTTT	CASSLDQLSNQPQHF
.	.	TRBV21-1	TRBJ1-1	TGTGCCAGCAGCCCCGCAGTGACCATTCGACGTTTTAACACTGAAGCTTTCTTT	CASSPAVTIRRFNTEAFF
.	TRBD2	TRBV30	TRBJ2-7	TGTGCCTGGAGACATAGCGGGTACTCCTACGAGCAGTACTTC	CAWRHSGYSYEQYF
.	TRBD2	TRBV5-6	TRBJ2-7	TGTGCCAGCAGCAACGGGGGGGCCTACGAGCAGTACTTC	CASSNGGAYEQYF
few	.	TRBV19	TRBJ1-1	TGTGCCAGTAGTATAGGCAGCCTTGAAGCTTTCTTT	CASSIGSLEAFF
.	TRBD2	TRBV6-6	TRBJ2-3	TGTGCCAGCAGTTACGCGGGGGGCCGCACAGATACGCAGTATTTT	CASSYAGGRTDTQYF
.	TRBD1	TRBV27	TRBJ1-1	TGTGCCAGCAGCTTTGGGGGGACAGGGGTCACTGAAGCTTTCTTT	CASSFGGTGVTEAFF
.	.	TRBV6-5	TRBJ1-5	TGTGCCAGCAGTTACTCATCGCCAGGGCCCGGTCAGCCCCAGCATTTT	CASSYSSPGPGQPQHF
.	.	TRBV5-1	TRBJ1-2	TGCGCCAGCAGCTTGGTTCACAGGACAAGGGGGTCCTATCTCTATGGCTACACCTTC	CASSLVHRTRGSYLYGYTF
.	TRBD2	TRBV6-5	TRBJ2-5	TGTGCCAGCAGTTACTGGGGGGGGTTACAAGAGACCCAGTACTTC	CASSYWGGLQETQYF
.	TRBD2	TRBV11-2	TRBJ2-7	TGTGCCAGCAGCTTAGGCTCAGGGACTACGATCTACGAGCAGTACTTC	CASSLGSGTTIYEQYF
.	.	TRBV19	TRBJ1-1	TGTGCCAGTACCGGGACAAGGGGCACTGAAGCTTTCTTT	CASTGTRGTEAFF
.	.	TRBV27	TRBJ1-1	TGTGCCAGCAGTTTATCGAAGAGGGTTGAAGCTTTCTTT	CASSLSKRVEAFF
.	.	TRBV18	TRBJ1-2	TGTGCCAGCTCACCAAACTATGGCTACACCTTC	CASSPNYGYTF
.	.	TRBV16	TRBJ1-2	TGTGCCAGCAGCCCCTCGGGGAACTATGGCTACACCTTC	CASSPSGNYGYTF
.	TRBD1	TRBV5-1	TRBJ1-1	TGCGCCAGCACGGGACAGGGGAACACTGAAGCTTTCTTT	CASTGQGNTEAFF
few	TRBD1	TRBV2	TRBJ1-5	TGTGCCAGTGCTGGGGACAGGTTGATAGGCAATCAGCCCCAGCATTTT	CASAGDRLIGNQPQHF
.	TRBD1	TRBV7-2	TRBJ2-1	TGTGCCAGCAGCTTAGGTGACAGGGAGAGGGTCCAGTTCTTC	CASSLGDRERVQFF
.	.	TRBV2	TRBJ2-3	TGTGCCACCTCCGGGGGCCCTAGCACAGATACGCAGTATTTT	CATSGGPSTDTQYF
.	.	TRBV10-2	TRBJ1-1	TGCGCCAGCAGTGATGGGGGGTACACTGAAGCTTTCTTT	CASSDGGYTEAFF
.	TRBD1	TRBV12-5	TRBJ1-1	TGTGCTAGTGGTTTGGGGACAGGGGAAAGGGGATTT	CASGLGTGERGF
.	.	TRBV5-1	TRBJ2-1	TGCGCCAGCAGCCCGGGACCCTACAATGAGCAGTTCTTC	CASSPGPYNEQFF
.	.	TRBV10-3	TRBJ2-3	TGTGCCATCAGTGAAGCCGTCACAGATACGCAGTATTTT	CAISEAVTDTQYF
.	TRBD1	TRBV30	TRBJ1-5	TGTGCCTGGAGTGACAGGGGGTGGGGGCCCCAGCATTTT	CAWSDRGWGPQHF
.	TRBD2	TRBV30	TRBJ2-1	TGTGCCTGGCATAGCGGGAGAGCCTACAATGAGCAGTTCTTC	CAWHSGRAYNEQFF
.	.	TRBV10-3	TRBJ2-2	TGTGCCATCATGGGCCAGCCCGGGGAGCTGTTTTTT	CAIMGQPGELFF
.	TRBD1	TRBV6-6	TRBJ2-7	TGTGCCAGCACCGTACCGGGACAGGGGCCCCACGAGCAGTACTTC	CASTVPGQGPHEQYF
.	TRBD1	TRBV6-1	TRBJ1-1	TGTGCCAGCAGTGGGAGGGGGCGCGAGGGTAAAGCTTTCTTT	CASSGRGREGKAFF
once	TRBD1	TRBV5-1	TRBJ1-4	TGCGCCAGCAGCTTGGACAGGACAGGGAGGAACGAAAAACTGTTTTTT	CASSLDRTGRNEKLFF
.	.	TRBV12-2	TRBJ1-2	TGTGCAAGTCGCTTAGATGGGGCGGCAGGGGGCGTCTATGGCTACACCTTC	CASRLDGAAGGVYGYTF
.	.	TRBV2	TRBJ1-4	TGTGCCAGCAGTGCAGCAACTAATGAAAAACTGTTTTTT	CASSAATNEKLFF
.	.	TRBV4-2	TRBJ2-3	TGTGCCAGCAGCCAGGAAACAGGGGCGGGAAGCACAGATACGCAGTATTTT	CASSQETGAGSTDTQYF
.	TRBD2	TRBV7-8	TRBJ2-1	TGTGCCAGCAGCTTATGGTCGGGAGGGGTGTCGGATGAGCAGTTCTTC	CASSLWSGGVSDEQFF
.	.	TRBV21-1	TRBJ2-4	TGTGCCAGCAGCATGACGCAGGGGTTTGCCAAAAACATTCAGTACTTC	CASSMTQGFAKNIQYF
.	TRBD2	TRBV2	TRBJ2-5	TGTGCCAGCAGTGCCCTACTAGCGGGGGGGCAAGAGACCCAGTACTTC	CASSALLAGGQETQYF
.	TRBD1	TRBV30	TRBJ1-2	TGTGCCTGGAGTGTAAAGGGGAACATTGTGGGGACAGCCGGCGGCTACACCTTC	CAWSVKGNIVGTAGGYTF